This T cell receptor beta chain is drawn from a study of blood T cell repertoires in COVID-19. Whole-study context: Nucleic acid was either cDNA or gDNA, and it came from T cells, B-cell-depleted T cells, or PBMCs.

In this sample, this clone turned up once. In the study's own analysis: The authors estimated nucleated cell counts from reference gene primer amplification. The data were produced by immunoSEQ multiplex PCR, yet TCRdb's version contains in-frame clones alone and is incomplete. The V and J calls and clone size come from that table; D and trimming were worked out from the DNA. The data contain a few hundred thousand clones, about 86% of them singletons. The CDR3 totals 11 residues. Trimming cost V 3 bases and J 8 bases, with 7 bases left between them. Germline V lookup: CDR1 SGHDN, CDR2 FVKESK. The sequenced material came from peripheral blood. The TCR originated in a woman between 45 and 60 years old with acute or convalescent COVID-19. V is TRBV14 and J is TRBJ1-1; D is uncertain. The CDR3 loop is CASSQAGEAFF. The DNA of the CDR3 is TGTGCCAGCAGCCAGGCCGGGGAAGCTTTCTTT. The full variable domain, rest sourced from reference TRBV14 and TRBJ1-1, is EAGVTQFPSHSVIEKGQTVTLRCDPISGHDNLYWYRRVMGKEIKFLLHFVKESKQDESGMPNNRFLAERTGGTYSTLKVQPAELEDSGVYFCASSQAGEAFFGQGTRLTVV.